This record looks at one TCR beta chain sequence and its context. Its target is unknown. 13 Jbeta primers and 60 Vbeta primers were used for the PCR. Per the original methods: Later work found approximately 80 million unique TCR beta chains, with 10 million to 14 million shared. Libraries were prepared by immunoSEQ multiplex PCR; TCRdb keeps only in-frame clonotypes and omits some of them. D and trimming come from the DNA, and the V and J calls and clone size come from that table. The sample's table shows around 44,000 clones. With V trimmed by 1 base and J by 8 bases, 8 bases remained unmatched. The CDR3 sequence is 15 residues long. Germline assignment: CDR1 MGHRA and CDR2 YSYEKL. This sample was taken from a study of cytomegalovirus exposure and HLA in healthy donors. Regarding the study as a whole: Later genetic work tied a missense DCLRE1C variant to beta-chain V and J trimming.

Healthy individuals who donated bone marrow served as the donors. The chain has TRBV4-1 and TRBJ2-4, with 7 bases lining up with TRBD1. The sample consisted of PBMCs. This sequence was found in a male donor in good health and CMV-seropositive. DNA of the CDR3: TGCGCCAGCAGCCAAGGAGACAGGGTCGCGCACATTCAGTACTTC. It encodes CASSQGDRVAHIQYF.